A single sample gave rise to the 18 T cell receptor beta chains below, sequenced in a study of blood T cells in healthy people across ages. A second roughly 6 to 12 cycle PCR used barcoded and J-beta primers. TCRdb re-called the 5' RACE reads through MiXCR, storing one row per CDR3 protein. The data hold 1.5 million to 2 million distinct CDR3 sequences, with about 35% observed a single time. Material for sequencing was blood. The receptors derive from a woman in her 30s in good health.

This clonotype was seen many times. The genes are TRBV28 and TRBJ2-7, with D possibly TRBD1 on 6 matching bases. Germline V gene data show CDR1 as MDHEN and CDR2 as SYDVKM. The length of the CDR3 is 15 residues. Trimming pared 5 bases from V and 7 bases from J, leaving 21 bases between. The CDR3 loop reads CASSTPTGGKREQYF. The CDR3 nucleotides are TGTGCCAGCAGTACACCGACAGGTGGAAAAAGGGAGCAGTACTTC.

This clonotype was counted a few times. CDR3 region: CASSLEGRDGAFF. The CDR3 DNA is TGTGCCAGCAGTTTAGAGGGGCGCGACGGAGCTTTCTTT. The V call is TRBV28, the J call TRBJ1-1; possible D gene TRBD1, 5 bases. Between the trimmed V and J ends, which lost 2 bases and 10 bases, there was a span of 14 bases. The CDR3 has 13 amino acids. The germline gives CDR1 MDHEN, CDR2 SYDVKM.

The V call is TRBV5-6, the J call TRBJ2-7; D is tentatively TRBD1 or TRBD2 (5 bases each). Trimming removed 3 bases at V and 2 bases at J, with 15 bases between. This CDR3 has 15 amino acids. The germline V gene has CDR1 SGHDT and CDR2 YYEEEE. DNA for the CDR3: TGTGCCAGCAGCTGGGGGTCCCTGGGGACCTACGAGCAGTACTTC. Protein product: CASSWGSLGTYEQYF.

This clonotype was seen a few times. The genes are TRBV4-2 and TRBJ1-1, with D hard to call. CDR3 length equals 17 residues. Trimming pared 2 bases from V and 4 bases from J, leaving 20 bases between. Germline CDR1 and CDR2: LGHNA and YNFKEQ. The CDR3 nucleotides read TGTGCCAGCAGCCAATCGGTCGGCGTGTCGGCAGGCACTGAAGCTTTCTTT. Translation gives CASSQSVGVSAGTEAFF.

This clonotype was observed a handful of times. The chain uses TRBV24-1 and TRBJ2-3, with 10 bases lining up with TRBD2. The CDR3 extends over 17 amino acids. The J segment lost 6 bases and the V segment lost 0 bases, leaving 8 bases of the junction unmatched. Germline CDR1 is KGHDR and CDR2 is SFDVKD. As DNA, the CDR3 is TGTGCCACCAGTGATTTGCCAGCTAGCGGGAGTAGTGATACGCAGTATTTT. This gives the protein CATSDLPASGSSDTQYF.

Only one count was recorded for this clonotype. The junction shows a germline mismatch at one end, possibly a read error. The chain employs TRBV2 and TRBJ2-3; D remains ambiguous. Germline V CDR1 and CDR2: SNHLY, FYNNEI. CDR3 length equals 16 residues. DNA of the CDR3: TGTGCCAGCAGTGTGCATGCGACGGAACACACAGATACGCGGTATTTT. Its translation: CASSVHATEHTDTRYF.

There are many counts of this clonotype. The chain joins TRBV29-1 to TRBJ2-7; D unclear. This CDR3 comprises 12 residues. Germline V gene data show CDR1 as SQVTM and CDR2 as ANQGSEA. V shed 6 bases and J shed 1 base, with 10 bases lying between them. The CDR3: CSVRIPSYEQYF. The CDR3 DNA follows: TGCAGCGTCCGGATCCCTTCCTACGAGCAGTACTTC.

This chain connects TRBV10-3 to TRBJ1-1; the D gene is possibly TRBD1 (5 bases). The CDR3 spans 12 residues. Germline CDR1 ENHRY, CDR2 SYGVKD. Trimming cost V 6 bases and J 7 bases, with 12 bases left between them. In DNA, the CDR3 is TGTGCCATCAGCCAGGGACCGGGTGAAGCTTTCTTT. Protein sequence: CAISQGPGEAFF.

This chain links TRBV13 with TRBJ2-7; the D is unclear. This CDR3 is 14 amino acids long. The germline CDR1 and CDR2 sequences are PRHDT and FYEKMQ (reference sequence). The ends were cut back, 8 bases at V and 7 bases at J, with 21 bases in the middle. CDR3 sequence: CASGPSWVWGEQYF. The CDR3 DNA reads TGTGCCAGCGGACCTTCTTGGGTTTGGGGTGAGCAGTACTTC.

This clonotype came up a few times. The CDR3 here is CASSLGRLEGVSYNEQFF. The CDR3, as DNA: TGTGCCAGCAGCTTAGGTCGTTTGGAGGGAGTCTCCTACAATGAGCAGTTCTTC. The chain is built from TRBV7-6 and TRBJ2-1, with D possibly being TRBD2 (6 bases). The length of the CDR3 is 18 residues. V was cut by 1 base and J by 0 bases, with 16 bases left in between. From germline, CDR1 is SGHVS and CDR2 FNYEAQ.

A few counts support this clonotype. The chain combines TRBV20-1 with TRBJ1-1; 9 nucleotides line up with TRBD1. V was clipped by 0 bases and J by 4 bases; unmatched bases: 6. The germline V gene has CDR1 DFQATT and CDR2 SNEGSKA (reference sequence). CDR3 length equals 15 residues. CDR3 nucleotide sequence: TGCAGTGCTAGAGACGGACAGGGGCGAGGCACTGAAGCTTTCTTT. It specifies CSARDGQGRGTEAFF.

Concerning this clonotype: A junction end diverges from the germline sequence, so it may reflect a read error. The rearrangement links TRBV7-8 to TRBJ1-2, with a tentative D call TRBD1 (5 bases). Germline CDR1 is SGHVS and CDR2 is FQNEAQ. CDR3 length: 14 amino acids. The CDR3 bases are TGCGCCAGCAGCTTAGCGGGGGGTCTTTATGGCTACACCTTC. Amino acid sequence: CASSLAGGLYGYTF.

The rearrangement links TRBV20-1 to TRBJ1-1, with D perhaps TRBD1 (5 bases). Germline lookup yields CDR1 DFQATT and CDR2 SNEGSKA (reference sequence). Trimming removed 3 bases at V and 10 bases at J, with 12 bases between. The CDR3 contains 11 residues. Written as DNA, the CDR3 is TGCAGTGCTAGGGTGGTTGGGGGAGCTTTCTTT. Its translation: CSARVVGGAFF.

V usage is TRBV9 and J usage is TRBJ2-1, with 8 positions matching TRBD2. Germline assignment: CDR1 SGDLS and CDR2 YYNGEE. This CDR3 spans 16 amino acids. The junction had 11 bases not matched to a gene; V was cut back by 3 bases and J by 6 bases. The CDR3 sequence: CASSEGTHGGVNEQFF. CDR3 nucleotides: TGTGCCAGCAGCGAGGGTACACACGGGGGGGTCAATGAGCAGTTCTTC.

This clonotype was seen more than once but under ten times. The rearrangement links TRBV25-1 to TRBJ1-2; D remains ambiguous. Per the germline V gene, CDR1 is MGHDK and CDR2 is SYGVNS. The CDR3 spans 13 residues. V was pared by 1 base and J by 6 bases, with 9 bases between. CDR3 coding DNA: TGTGCCAGCAGTGAATGGGCCGGTGATGGCTACACCTTC. Its translation is CASSEWAGDGYTF.

The chain is built from TRBV18 and TRBJ2-1; TRBD2 matches 7 bases. CDR3 length: 17 residues. From germline, CDR1 is KGHSH and CDR2 LQKENI. The V segment lost 1 base and the J segment 5 bases; nucleotides outside the gene matches: 11. The CDR3 protein is CASSPLLAVEMNNEQFF. The CDR3 bases are TGTGCCAGCTCACCACTTCTAGCGGTCGAAATGAACAATGAGCAGTTCTTC.

This clonotype was seen only a few times. The chain recombines TRBV24-1 with TRBJ2-1; 7 nucleotides align to TRBD2. Germline V gene data show CDR1 as KGHDR and CDR2 as SFDVKD. V dropped 5 bases and J dropped 0; count of bases not matched to a gene: 3. The CDR3 consists of 15 residues. CDR3 nucleotides: TGTGCCACCAGTGCCCCTAGCGGCTCCTACAATGAGCAGTTCTTC. This sequence encodes CATSAPSGSYNEQFF.

This clonotype was observed a few times. The V and J genes are TRBV7-9 and TRBJ1-2, with unresolved D. V dropped 2 bases and J dropped 2 bases, with 6 bases sitting between them. Germline V CDR1 and CDR2: SEHNR, FQNEAQ (reference sequence). CDR3 length: 13 amino acids. The CDR3 spells CASSLQQNYGYTF. CDR3 in DNA: TGTGCCAGCAGCTTACAACAAAACTATGGCTACACCTTC.